The rows below give T cell receptor beta chains drawn from one sample of a study of shared clonotypes between healthy human individuals. Measured with immunoSEQ multiplex PCR; TCRdb has only the in-frame clones, and not every one. The sample holds roughly 2,000,000 clones; about 93% are singletons and the top ten take about 1.7%. Sequenced material: naive CD8+ T cells from PBMCs. These TCRs come from a man aged 18 to 30 in good health. Some clones in this sample may be carry-over from other donors' samples. Both conserved end residues are part of each CDR3. A D gene is named only where the DNA matches it firmly. A row's size may be missing; if present it is once, few, many or a size class.

d_gene	abundance	j_gene	v_gene	CDR3nt	CDR3aa
-	-	TRBJ2-7	TRBV28	TGTGCCAGCAGTGCGGCCGGGTGGGACGAGCAGTACTTC	CASSAAGWDEQYF
-	-	TRBJ2-1	TRBV13	TGTGCCAGCAGCTCCACCTACAATGAGCAGTTCTTC	CASSSTYNEQFF
-	once	TRBJ2-7	TRBV9	TGTGCCAGCAGCCCCTCAGGGACGTACGAGCAGTACTTC	CASSPSGTYEQYF
-	-	TRBJ2-1	TRBV27	TGTGCCAGCAGTTTAAGGTACTTCGGGTTGGCTAGCGCCAGTGAGCAGTTCTTC	CASSLRYFGLASASEQFF
-	-	TRBJ1-1	TRBV28	TGTGCCAGCAGTTTAACTCTGGGTGAAGCTTTCTTT	CASSLTLGEAFF
-	once	TRBJ1-1	TRBV27	TGTGCCAGCAGCGAGACCGTCCTCGGGGACACTGAAGCTTTCTTT	CASSETVLGDTEAFF
TRBD2	once	TRBJ2-7	TRBV5-1	TGCGCCAGCAGCTTGGCCCGACTAGCGGGAGAGGGTGAGCAGTACTTC	CASSLARLAGEGEQYF
TRBD2	once	TRBJ2-1	TRBV11-2	TGTGCCAGCAGCGTTAGGGCGGGAGAAGCCTACAATGAGCAGTTCTTC	CASSVRAGEAYNEQFF
-	-	TRBJ2-7	TRBV5-4	TGTGCCAGCAGCTTGGATGGTAGCCGGGATCCCCCAGTGGAGCAGTACTTC	CASSLDGSRDPPVEQYF
TRBD2	-	TRBJ2-7	TRBV2	TGTGCCAGCAGAGAGCGGACTAGCGCCGTCTCCTACGAGCAGTACTTC	CASRERTSAVSYEQYF
-	once	TRBJ2-1	TRBV9	TGTGCCAGCACACAGTATCAGGGGGGCAATGAGCAGTTCTTC	CASTQYQGGNEQFF
-	-	TRBJ2-5	TRBV27	TGTGCCAGCAATCCCGCGGGGGCGATGGAGACCCAGTACTTC	CASNPAGAMETQYF
TRBD1	-	TRBJ1-2	TRBV14	TGTGCCAGCAGCCCTTCCGGGACAGGAGTCTATGGCTACACCTTC	CASSPSGTGVYGYTF
TRBD1	-	TRBJ1-6	TRBV4-1	TGCGCCAGCAAAGGACCGGGACAGGGGAATTCACCCCTCCACTTT	CASKGPGQGNSPLHF
-	once	TRBJ2-7	TRBV14	TGTGCCAGCAGCCAAGAACAGGGCTACCCTTACGAGCAGTACTTC	CASSQEQGYPYEQYF
-	-	TRBJ2-6	TRBV9	TGTGCCAGCAGCGTAGTCATTCAGGGAACTGGGGCCAACGTCCTGACTTTC	CASSVVIQGTGANVLTF
TRBD2	-	TRBJ2-2	TRBV4-2	TGTGCCAGCAGCCAAGAGTGGACTAGCGGGAGATCCGGGGAGCTGTTTTTT	CASSQEWTSGRSGELFF
-	-	TRBJ2-3	TRBV21-1	TGTGCCAGCCCCGGGGCAGATACGCAGTATTTT	CASPGADTQYF
TRBD2	-	TRBJ2-1	TRBV11-3	TGTGCCAGCAGCTCGGAATCGGGACTAGCGGGAGTCAACTCCTACAATGAGCAGTTCTTC	CASSSESGLAGVNSYNEQFF
-	-	TRBJ2-7	TRBV27	TGTGCCAGCAGTTACCGCCTAGGGGTGAAAGACGAGCAGTACTTC	CASSYRLGVKDEQYF